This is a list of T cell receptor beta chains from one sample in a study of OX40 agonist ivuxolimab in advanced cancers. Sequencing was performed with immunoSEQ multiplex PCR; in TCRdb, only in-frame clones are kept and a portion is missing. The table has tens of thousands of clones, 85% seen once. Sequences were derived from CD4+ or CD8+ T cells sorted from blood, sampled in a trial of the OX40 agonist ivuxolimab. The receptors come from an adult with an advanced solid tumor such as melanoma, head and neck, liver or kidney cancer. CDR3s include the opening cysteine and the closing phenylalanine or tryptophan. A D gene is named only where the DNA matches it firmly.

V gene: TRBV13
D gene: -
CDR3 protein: CASSLGGTGEKLFF

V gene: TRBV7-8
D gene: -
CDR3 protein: CASSHHRDLQPQHF

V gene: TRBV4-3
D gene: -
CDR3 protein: CASSQVFSSTEAFF

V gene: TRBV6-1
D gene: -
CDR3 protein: CASKAENGRREQYF

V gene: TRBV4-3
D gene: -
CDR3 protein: CASSQERAAGNTIYF

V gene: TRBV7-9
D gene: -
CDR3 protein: CASSLGLRARDRGETQYF

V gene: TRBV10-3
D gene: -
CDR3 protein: CAISAAESMNTEAFF

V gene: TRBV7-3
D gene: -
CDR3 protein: CASSVETGELFF

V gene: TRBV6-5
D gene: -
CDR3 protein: CASSYPGKETQYF

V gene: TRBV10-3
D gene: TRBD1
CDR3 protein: CATLDRINTEAFF

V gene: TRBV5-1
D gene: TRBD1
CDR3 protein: CASSHRTGANYGYTF

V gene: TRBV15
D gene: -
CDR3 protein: CATSSISGDEQFF

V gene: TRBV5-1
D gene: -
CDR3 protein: CASSGGPPSYEQYF

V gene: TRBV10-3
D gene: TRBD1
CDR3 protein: CAISDRDRDPQETQYF

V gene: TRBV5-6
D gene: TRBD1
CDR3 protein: CASSYETGFSPVRYEQYF

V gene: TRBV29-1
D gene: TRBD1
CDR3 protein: CSVDLDRGPGYTF

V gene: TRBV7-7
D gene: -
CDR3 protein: CASSDGRGGTQYF

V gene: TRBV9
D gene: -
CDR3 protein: CASSPLREGSYGYTF

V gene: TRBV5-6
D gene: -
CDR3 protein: CASSLQGLGLYGYTF

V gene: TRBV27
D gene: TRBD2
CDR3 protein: CASSGGGAGEETQYF

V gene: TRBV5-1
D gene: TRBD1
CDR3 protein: CASSSDRGRNGYTF

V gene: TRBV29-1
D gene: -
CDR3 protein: CSADLTTHTGELFF

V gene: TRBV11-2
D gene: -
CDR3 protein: CASSLGGVGDEQYF

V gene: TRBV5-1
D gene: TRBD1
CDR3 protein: CASSLQGVNYGYTF

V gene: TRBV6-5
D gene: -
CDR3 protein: CASSFDGNTEAFF

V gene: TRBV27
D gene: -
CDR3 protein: CASSLSGGNTEAFF

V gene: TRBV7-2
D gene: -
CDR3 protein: CASSLRRAQETQYF

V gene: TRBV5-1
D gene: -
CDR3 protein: CASSLSSLAYEQYF

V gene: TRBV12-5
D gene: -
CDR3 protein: CASGLVRDGQPSTDTQYF